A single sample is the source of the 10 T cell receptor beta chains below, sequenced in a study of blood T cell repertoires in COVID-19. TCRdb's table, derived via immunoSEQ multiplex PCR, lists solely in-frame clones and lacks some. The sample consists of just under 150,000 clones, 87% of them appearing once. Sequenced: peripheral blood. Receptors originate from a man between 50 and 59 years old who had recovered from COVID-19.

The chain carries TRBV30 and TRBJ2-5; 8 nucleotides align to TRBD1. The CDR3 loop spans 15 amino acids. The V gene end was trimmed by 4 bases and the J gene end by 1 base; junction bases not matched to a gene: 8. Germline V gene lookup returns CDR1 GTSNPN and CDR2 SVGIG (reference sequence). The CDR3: CAWTWTGHRQETQYF. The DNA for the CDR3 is TGTGCCTGGACTTGGACAGGGCACCGCCAAGAGACCCAGTACTTC. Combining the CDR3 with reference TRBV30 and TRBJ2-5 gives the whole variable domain SQTIHQWPATLVQPVGSPLSLECTVEGTSNPNLYWYRQAAGRGLQLLFYSVGIGQISSEVPQNLSASRPQDRQFILSSKKLLLSDSGFYLCAWTWTGHRQETQYFGPGTRLLVL.

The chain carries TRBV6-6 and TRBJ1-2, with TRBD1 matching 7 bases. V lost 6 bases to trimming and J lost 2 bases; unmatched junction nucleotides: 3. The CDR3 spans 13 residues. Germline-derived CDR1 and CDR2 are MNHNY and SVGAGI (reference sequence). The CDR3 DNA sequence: TGTGCCAGCAGAACAGGGGTGAACTATGGCTACACCTTC. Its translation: CASRTGVNYGYTF.

CDR3 sequence reads: CASSPISRAPTNEKLFF. Here the CDR3 DNA reads TGCGCCAGCAGCCCGATATCCAGGGCTCCGACTAATGAAAAACTGTTTTTT. The gene calls are TRBV4-1 and TRBJ1-4, with D perhaps matching TRBD1 (5 bases). The ends were cut back, 4 bases at V and 2 bases at J, with 17 bases in the middle. The CDR3 runs to 17 residues. The germline V gene has CDR1 MGHRA and CDR2 YSYEKL.

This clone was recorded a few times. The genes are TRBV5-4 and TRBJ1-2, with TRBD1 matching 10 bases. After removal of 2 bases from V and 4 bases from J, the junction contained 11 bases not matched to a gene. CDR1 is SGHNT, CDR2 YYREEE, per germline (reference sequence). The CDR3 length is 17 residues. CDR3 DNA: TGTGCCAGCAGCTTTGGTGGTTCCGGGACAGGGGTCTATGGCTACACCTTC. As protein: CASSFGGSGTGVYGYTF.

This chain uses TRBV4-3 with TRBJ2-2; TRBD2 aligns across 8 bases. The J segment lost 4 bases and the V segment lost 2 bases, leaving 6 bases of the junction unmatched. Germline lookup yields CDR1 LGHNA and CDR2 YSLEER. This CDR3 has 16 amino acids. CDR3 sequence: CASSQHGGAGTGELFF. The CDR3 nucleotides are TGCGCCAGCAGCCAACACGGGGGGGCCGGCACCGGGGAGCTGTTTTTT.

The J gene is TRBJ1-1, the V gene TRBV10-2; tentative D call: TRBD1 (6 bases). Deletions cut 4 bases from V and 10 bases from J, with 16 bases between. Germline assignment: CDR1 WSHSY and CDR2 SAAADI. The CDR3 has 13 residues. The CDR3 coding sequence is TGCGCCAGCAGTGGTTCGGGCAGGGGTGTAGCTTTCTTT. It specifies CASSGSGRGVAFF.

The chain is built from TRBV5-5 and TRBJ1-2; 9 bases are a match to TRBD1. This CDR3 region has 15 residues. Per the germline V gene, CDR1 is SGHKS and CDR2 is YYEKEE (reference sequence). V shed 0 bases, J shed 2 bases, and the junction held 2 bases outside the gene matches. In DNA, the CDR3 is TGTGCCAGCAGCTTGGAGGGACAGGGAAACTATGGCTACACCTTC. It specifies CASSLEGQGNYGYTF.

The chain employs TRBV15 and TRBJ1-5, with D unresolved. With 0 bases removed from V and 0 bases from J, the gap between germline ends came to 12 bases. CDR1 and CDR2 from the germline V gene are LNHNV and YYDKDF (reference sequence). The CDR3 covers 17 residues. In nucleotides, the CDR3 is TGTGCCACCAGCAGAGAAATCGCGATGTTTAGCAATCAGCCCCAGCATTTT. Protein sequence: CATSREIAMFSNQPQHF.

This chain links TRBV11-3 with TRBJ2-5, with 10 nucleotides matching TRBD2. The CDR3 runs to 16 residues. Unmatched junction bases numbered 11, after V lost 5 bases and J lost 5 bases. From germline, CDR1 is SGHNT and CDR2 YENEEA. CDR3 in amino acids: CASSTSGGAFDETQYF. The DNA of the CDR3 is TGTGCCAGCAGCACCAGCGGGGGGGCATTCGACGAGACCCAGTACTTC.

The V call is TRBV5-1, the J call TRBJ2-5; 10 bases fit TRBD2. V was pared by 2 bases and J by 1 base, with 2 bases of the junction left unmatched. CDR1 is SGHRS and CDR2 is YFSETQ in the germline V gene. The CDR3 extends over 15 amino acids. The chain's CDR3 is CASSFTSGAQETQYF. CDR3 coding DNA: TGCGCCAGCAGCTTCACTAGCGGGGCCCAAGAGACCCAGTACTTC.